The source of this T cell receptor (beta chain) is a study of blood T cell repertoires in COVID-19. About the research overall: The analysed material was cDNA or gDNA that came from T cells, B-cell-depleted T cells, or PBMCs.

The participants were between about 18 and 89 years old and came from about two dozen US areas. Each participant's cohort was designated according to participant-reported clinical history. What the recovered Cohort 3 donors had was two negative PCRs, clearance, or symptom resolution. Sequencing used immunoSEQ multiplex PCR; TCRdb keeps in-frame clones, though not all of them. Among 100,000 or so clones listed, roughly 85% were seen once. V was pared by 5 bases and J by 6 bases, with 14 bases between. The CDR3 sequence is 13 residues long. Looked up from germline, CDR1 is SGHTA and CDR2 is FQGTGA. The sequence was obtained from a woman in her 50s who had recovered from COVID-19. The sample consisted of PBMCs or T cells enriched from blood (not recorded which). The chain is built from TRBV7-3 and TRBJ2-7, with D possibly matching TRBD2 (6 bases). The CDR3 sequence is CASSPGLGGEQYF. The CDR3 DNA reads as TGTGCCAGCAGCCCGGGTTTGGGGGGCGAGCAGTACTTC.